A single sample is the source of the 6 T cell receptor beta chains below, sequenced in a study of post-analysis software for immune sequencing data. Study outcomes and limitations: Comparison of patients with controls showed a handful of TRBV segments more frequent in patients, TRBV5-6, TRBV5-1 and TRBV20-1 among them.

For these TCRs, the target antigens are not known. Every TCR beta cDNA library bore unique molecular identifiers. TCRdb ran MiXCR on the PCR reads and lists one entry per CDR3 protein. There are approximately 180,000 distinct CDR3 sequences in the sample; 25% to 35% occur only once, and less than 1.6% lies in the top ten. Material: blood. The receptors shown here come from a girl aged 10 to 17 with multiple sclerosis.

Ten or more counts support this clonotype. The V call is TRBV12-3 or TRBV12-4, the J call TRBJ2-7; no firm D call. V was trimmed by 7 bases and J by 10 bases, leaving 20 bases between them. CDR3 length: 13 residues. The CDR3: CASTPVLGFEQYF. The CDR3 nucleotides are TGTGCCAGCACCCCCGTCCTAGGTTTTGAACAGTACTTC.

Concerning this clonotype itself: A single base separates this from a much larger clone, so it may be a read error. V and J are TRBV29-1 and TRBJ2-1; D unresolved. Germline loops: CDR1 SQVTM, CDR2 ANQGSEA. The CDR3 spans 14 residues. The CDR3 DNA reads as TGCAACGTCGCTAAGGTCAGCTCCTACAATGAGCAGTTCTTC. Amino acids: CNVAKVSSYNEQFF.

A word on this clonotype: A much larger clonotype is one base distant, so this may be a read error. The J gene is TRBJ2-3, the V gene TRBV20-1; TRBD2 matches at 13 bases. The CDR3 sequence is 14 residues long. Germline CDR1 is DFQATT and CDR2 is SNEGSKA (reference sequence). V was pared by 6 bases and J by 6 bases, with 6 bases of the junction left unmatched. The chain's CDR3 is CSAQLAGGGDTQYF. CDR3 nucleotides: TGCAGTGCCCAACTAGCGGGAGGGGGGGATACGCAGTATTTT.

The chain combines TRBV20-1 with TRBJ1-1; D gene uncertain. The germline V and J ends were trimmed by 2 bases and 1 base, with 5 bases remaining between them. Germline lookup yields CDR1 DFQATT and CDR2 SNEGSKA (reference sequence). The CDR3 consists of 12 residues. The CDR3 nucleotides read TGCAGTGCTAGACCCTGGAACACTGAAGCTTTCTTT. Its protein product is CSARPWNTEAFF.

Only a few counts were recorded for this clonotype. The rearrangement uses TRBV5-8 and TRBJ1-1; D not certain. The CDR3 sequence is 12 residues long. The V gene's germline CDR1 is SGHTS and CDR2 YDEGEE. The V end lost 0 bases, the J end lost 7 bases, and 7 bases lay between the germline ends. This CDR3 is CASSLASLEAFF. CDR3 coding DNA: TGTGCCAGCAGCTTGGCAAGCCTTGAAGCTTTCTTT.

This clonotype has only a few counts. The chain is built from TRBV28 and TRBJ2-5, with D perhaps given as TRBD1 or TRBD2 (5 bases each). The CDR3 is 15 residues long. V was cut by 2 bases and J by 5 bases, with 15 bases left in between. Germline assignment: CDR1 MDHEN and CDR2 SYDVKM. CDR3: CASSLMGVRAETQYF. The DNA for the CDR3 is TGTGCCAGCAGTTTAATGGGGGTCAGGGCGGAGACCCAGTACTTC.